The 8 T cell receptor beta chains presented below share a single source sample, sequenced in a study of OX40 agonist ivuxolimab in advanced cancers. Libraries were prepared by immunoSEQ multiplex PCR; TCRdb keeps only in-frame clonotypes and omits some of them. The sample lists about 70,000 clones, roughly 80% occurring once. The material was CD4+ or CD8+ T cells sorted from blood, obtained in a trial of the OX40 agonist ivuxolimab. These receptor sequences come from an adult with an advanced solid tumor such as melanoma, head and neck, liver or kidney cancer.

This clone was counted between two and nine times. The CDR3 loop reads CASSWTGGQPQHF. In DNA form, the CDR3 reads TGTGCCAGCAGTTGGACAGGAGGTCAGCCCCAGCATTTT. The gene calls are TRBV6-6 and TRBJ1-5, with 7 bases that match TRBD1. Germline lookup yields CDR1 MNHNY and CDR2 SVGAGI (reference sequence). The J segment lost 6 bases and the V segment lost 4 bases, leaving 3 bases of the junction unmatched. The CDR3 covers 13 residues.

The V and J genes are TRBV5-1 and TRBJ2-3; the D gene is possibly TRBD2 (6 bases). Germline V CDR1 and CDR2: SGHRS, YFSETQ. This CDR3 has 16 residues. Trimming shortened V by 3 bases and J by 6 bases, and 20 bases separated the two germline ends. DNA of the CDR3: TGCGCCAGCAGCTCGGGGGTATCAGGGATTCAGGATACGCAGTATTTT. It specifies CASSSGVSGIQDTQYF.

The chain has TRBV7-2 and TRBJ1-2; TRBD1 aligns across 9 bases. CDR1 and CDR2 (germline): SGHTA, FQGNSA. The CDR3 runs 14 residues. With 5 bases clipped from V and 7 bases from J, the junction kept 8 bases outside the gene matches. The CDR3 is CASSVDGTGPGYTF. CDR3 bases: TGTGCCAGCAGCGTGGACGGGACAGGGCCTGGCTACACCTTC.

The rearrangement links TRBV9 to TRBJ1-1; no reliable D call. Germline CDR1 reads SGDLS; CDR2 reads YYNGEE. The CDR3 runs to 13 residues. The ends were cut back, 2 bases at V and 4 bases at J, with 9 bases in the middle. The CDR3: CASSVRLATEAFF. As DNA, the CDR3 is TGTGCCAGCAGCGTCAGGTTGGCCACTGAAGCTTTCTTT.

This CDR3 reads CASSLGTSGGNIQYF. In nucleotides, the CDR3 is TGTGCCAGCAGCTTAGGGACTAGCGGGGGAAACATTCAGTACTTC. The rearrangement joins TRBV11-3 to TRBJ2-4; TRBD2 agrees at 13 bases. The CDR3 is 15 residues long. Germline CDR1 and CDR2: SGHNT and YENEEA. Germline trimming cut 1 base from V and 6 bases from J; bases unmatched to any gene: 0.

The chain recombines TRBV19 with TRBJ2-7; D is ambiguous. V lost 5 bases and J lost 6, with 8 bases in between. The CDR3 is 11 amino acids. Germline CDR1 and CDR2: LNHDA and SQIVND (reference sequence). The CDR3 DNA reads as TGTGCCAGTAGTCGTGGGGTCGAGCAGTACTTC. Its protein product is CASSRGVEQYF.

The V gene is TRBV5-6, the J gene TRBJ1-6; no clear D gene. The V gene lost 1 base and the J gene lost 7 bases, with 12 bases spanning the gap. Germline loops: CDR1 SGHDT, CDR2 YYEEEE. The CDR3 length is 15 residues. In DNA form, the CDR3 reads TGTGCCAGCAGCTTGTGGAAGAAAGCAAATTCACCCCTCCACTTT. Translation: CASSLWKKANSPLHF.

The chain uses TRBV5-4 and TRBJ1-2, with D tentatively TRBD1 (5 bases). The CDR3 has 16 residues. The germline V gene encodes CDR1 SGHNT and CDR2 YYREEE (reference sequence). V was shortened by 0 bases and J by 7 bases, with 19 bases between the two germline ends. The CDR3 sequence: CASSLGQLGRVPGYTF. In DNA form, the CDR3 reads TGTGCCAGCAGCTTGGGTCAATTGGGCAGGGTGCCTGGCTACACCTTC.